This TCR beta chain was recovered during a study of CD8+ T cells in alopecia areata. A note on this clone: As yet, its antigen is unknown.

CDR3 length: 16 residues. Germline CDR1 MNHEY, CDR2 SMNVEV (reference sequence). Unmatched junction bases numbered 6, after V lost 4 bases and J lost 1 base. Study-wide points: Higher clonality was seen in lesional scalp than in normal scalp, especially in alopecia totalis/universalis.

Reverse transcription of extracted RNA yielded cDNA, which provided the sequencing template. This table comes from immunoSEQ multiplex PCR, and its TCRdb copy is limited to in-frame clones, with some not included. The data contain approximately 220,000 clones, approximately 38% of them singletons. This sample's treatment: oral pan-JAK inhibitor, 5-10 mg twice daily. The rearrangement links TRBV27 to TRBJ2-3, with 9 bases fitting TRBD2. Sample: CD4+ T cells sorted from blood, taken between weeks 30 and 35, from a patient treated with tofacitinib. This clonotype originated in a human donor with alopecia areata. CDR3 DNA: TGTGCCAGCAGTTCGCGGACTAGCGTGGGCACAGATACGCAGTATTTT. This codes for CASSSRTSVGTDTQYF.